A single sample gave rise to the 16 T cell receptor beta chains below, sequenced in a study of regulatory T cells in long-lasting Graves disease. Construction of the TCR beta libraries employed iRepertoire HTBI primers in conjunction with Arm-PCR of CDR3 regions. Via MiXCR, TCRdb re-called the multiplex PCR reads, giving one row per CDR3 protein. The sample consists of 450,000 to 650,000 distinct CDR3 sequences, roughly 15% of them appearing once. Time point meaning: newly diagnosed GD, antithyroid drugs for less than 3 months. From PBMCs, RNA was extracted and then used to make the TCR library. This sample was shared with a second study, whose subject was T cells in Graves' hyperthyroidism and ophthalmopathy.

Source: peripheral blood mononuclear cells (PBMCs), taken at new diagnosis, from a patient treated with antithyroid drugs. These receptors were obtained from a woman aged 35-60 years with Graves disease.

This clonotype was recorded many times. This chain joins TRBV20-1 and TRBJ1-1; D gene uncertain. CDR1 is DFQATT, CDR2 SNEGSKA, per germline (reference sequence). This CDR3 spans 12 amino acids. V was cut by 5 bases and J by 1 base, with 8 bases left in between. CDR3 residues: CSAWRKNTEAFF. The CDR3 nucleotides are TGCAGTGCTTGGCGGAAGAACACTGAAGCTTTCTTT.

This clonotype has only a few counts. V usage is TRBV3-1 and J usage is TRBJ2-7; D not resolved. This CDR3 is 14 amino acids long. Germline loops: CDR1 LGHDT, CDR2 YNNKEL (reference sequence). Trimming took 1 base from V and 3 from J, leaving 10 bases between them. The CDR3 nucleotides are TGTGCCAGCAGCCAAGGGGGTAGCTACTACGAGCAGTACTTC. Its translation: CASSQGGSYYEQYF.

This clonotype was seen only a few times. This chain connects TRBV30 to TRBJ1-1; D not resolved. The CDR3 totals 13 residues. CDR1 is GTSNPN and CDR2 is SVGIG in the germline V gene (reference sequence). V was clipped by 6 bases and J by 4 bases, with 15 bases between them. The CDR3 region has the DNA TGTGCCTGCCTTCCCGGGGAGAGCACTGAAGCTTTCTTT. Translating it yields CACLPGESTEAFF.

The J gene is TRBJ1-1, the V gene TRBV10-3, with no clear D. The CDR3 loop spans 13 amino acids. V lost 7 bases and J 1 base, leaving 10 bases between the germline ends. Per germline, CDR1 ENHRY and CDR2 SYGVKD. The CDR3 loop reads CAIMRTGNTEAFF. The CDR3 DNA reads TGTGCCATCATGCGAACGGGGAACACTGAAGCTTTCTTT.

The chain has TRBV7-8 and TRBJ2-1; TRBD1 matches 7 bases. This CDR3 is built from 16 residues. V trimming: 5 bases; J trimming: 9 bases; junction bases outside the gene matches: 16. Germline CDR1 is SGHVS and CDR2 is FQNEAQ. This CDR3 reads CASSQPIQGTGSEQFF. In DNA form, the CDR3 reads TGTGCCAGCAGCCAACCCATACAGGGGACCGGTAGTGAGCAGTTCTTC. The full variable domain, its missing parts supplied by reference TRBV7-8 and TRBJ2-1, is GAGVSQSPRYKVAKRGQDVALRCDPISGHVSLFWYQQALGQGPEFLTYFQNEAQLDKSGLPSDRFFAERPEGSVSTLKIQRTQQEDSAVYLCASSQPIQGTGSEQFFGPGTRLTVL.

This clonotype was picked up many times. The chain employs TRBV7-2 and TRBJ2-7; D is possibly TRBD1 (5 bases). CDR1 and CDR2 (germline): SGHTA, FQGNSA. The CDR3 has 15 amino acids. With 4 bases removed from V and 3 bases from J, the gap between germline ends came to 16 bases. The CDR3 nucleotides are TGTGCCAGCAGCTCCAACGCAGGGAACTTCTACGAGCAGTACTTC. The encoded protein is CASSSNAGNFYEQYF.

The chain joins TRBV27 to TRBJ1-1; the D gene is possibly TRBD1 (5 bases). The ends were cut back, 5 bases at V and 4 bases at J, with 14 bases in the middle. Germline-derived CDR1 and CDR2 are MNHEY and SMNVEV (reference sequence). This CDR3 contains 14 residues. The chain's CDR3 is CASSNPGGFTEAFF. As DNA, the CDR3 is TGTGCCAGCAGTAATCCGGGGGGGTTCACTGAAGCTTTCTTT.

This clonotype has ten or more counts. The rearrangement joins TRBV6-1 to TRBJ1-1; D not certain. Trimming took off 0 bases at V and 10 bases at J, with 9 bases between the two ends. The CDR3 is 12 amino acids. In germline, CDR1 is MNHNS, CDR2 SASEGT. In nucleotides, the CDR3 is TGTGCCAGCAGTGAAGCGGGAAGCGGAGCTTTCTTT. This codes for CASSEAGSGAFF.

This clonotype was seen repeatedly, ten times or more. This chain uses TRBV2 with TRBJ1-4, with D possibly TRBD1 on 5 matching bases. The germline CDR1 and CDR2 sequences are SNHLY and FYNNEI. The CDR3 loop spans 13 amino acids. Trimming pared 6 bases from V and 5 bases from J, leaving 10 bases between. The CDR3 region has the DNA TGTGCCAGCAGCGGGGGACTGAATGAAAAACTGTTTTTT. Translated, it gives CASSGGLNEKLFF. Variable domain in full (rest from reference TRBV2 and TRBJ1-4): EPEVTQTPSHQVTQMGQEVILRCVPISNHLYFYWYRQILGQKVEFLVSFYNNEISEKSEIFDDQFSVERPDGSNFTLKIRSTKLEDSAMYFCASSGGLNEKLFFGSGTQLSVL.

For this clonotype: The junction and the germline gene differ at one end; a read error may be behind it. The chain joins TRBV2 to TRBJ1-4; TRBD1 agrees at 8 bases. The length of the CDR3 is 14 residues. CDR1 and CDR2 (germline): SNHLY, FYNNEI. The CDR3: CGSRSSGTGGKLFF. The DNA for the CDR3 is TGTGGCAGCAGAAGTTCCGGGACAGGAGGAAAACTGTTTTTT.

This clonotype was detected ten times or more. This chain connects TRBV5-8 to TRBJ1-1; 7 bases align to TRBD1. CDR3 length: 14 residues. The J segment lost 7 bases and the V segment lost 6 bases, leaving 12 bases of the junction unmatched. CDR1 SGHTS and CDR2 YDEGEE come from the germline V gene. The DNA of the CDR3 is TGTGCCAGCATCAGAAGGGGGCGGGAGGGTGAAGCTTTCTTT. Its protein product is CASIRRGREGEAFF.

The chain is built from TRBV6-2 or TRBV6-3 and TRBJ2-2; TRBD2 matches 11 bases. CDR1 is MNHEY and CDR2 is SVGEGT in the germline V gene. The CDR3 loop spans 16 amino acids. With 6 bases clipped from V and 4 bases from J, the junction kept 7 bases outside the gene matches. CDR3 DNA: TGTGCCAGCAGCCAGCGGACTAGCGGGTCCACCGGGGAGCTGTTTTTT. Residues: CASSQRTSGSTGELFF.

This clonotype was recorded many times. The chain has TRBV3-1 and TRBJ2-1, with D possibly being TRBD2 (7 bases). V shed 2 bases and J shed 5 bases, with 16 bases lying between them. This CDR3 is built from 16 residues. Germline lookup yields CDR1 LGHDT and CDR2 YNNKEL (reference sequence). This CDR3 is CASSQRGGGQHNEQFF. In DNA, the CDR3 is TGTGCCAGCAGCCAAAGGGGGGGCGGCCAGCACAATGAGCAGTTCTTC.

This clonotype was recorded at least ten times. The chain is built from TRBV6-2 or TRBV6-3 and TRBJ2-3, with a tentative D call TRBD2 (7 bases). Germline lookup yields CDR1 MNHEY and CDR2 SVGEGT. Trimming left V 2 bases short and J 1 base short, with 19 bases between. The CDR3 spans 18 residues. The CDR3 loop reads CASSYLIGGGHGTDTQYF. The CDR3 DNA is TGTGCCAGCAGTTACCTCATTGGGGGGGGGCATGGCACAGATACGCAGTATTTT.

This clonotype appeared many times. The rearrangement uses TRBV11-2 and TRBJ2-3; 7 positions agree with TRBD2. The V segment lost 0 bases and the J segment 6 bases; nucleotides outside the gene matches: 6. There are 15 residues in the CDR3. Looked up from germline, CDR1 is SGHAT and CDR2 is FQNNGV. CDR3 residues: CASSLEQRGRDTQYF. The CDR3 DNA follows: TGTGCCAGCAGCTTAGAACAGCGGGGAAGGGATACGCAGTATTTT.

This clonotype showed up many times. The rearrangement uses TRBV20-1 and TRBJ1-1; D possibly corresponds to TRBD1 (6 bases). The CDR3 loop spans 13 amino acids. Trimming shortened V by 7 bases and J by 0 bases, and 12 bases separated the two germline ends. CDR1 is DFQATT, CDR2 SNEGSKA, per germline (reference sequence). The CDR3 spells CSVPGTMNTEAFF. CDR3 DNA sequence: TGCAGTGTTCCCGGGACAATGAACACTGAAGCTTTCTTT.